This entry lists 24 T cell receptor beta chains sequenced from one sample in a study of shared clonotypes between healthy human individuals. Assay used: immunoSEQ multiplex PCR; TCRdb lists only in-frame clones, some missing. Found here are a few million clones, about 92% of them singletons; the top ten hold around 0.14%. Sequencing used naive CD4+ T cells sorted from blood. Subset defined: CD45RA+ positively selected. These receptors were taken from a man aged 18 to 30 in good health.

The V call is TRBV7-8, the J call TRBJ2-7; unclear D gene. The CDR3 has 14 amino acids. Trimming took 1 base from V and 2 from J, leaving 9 bases between them. Germline V gene data show CDR1 as SGHVS and CDR2 as FQNEAQ. In nucleotides, the CDR3 is TGTGCCAGCAGCTTAGTTGTCCTTGCCTACGAGCAGTACTTC. This sequence encodes CASSLVVLAYEQYF. The variable domain in full, completed from reference TRBV7-8 and TRBJ2-7, reads GAGVSQSPRYKVAKRGQDVALRCDPISGHVSLFWYQQALGQGPEFLTYFQNEAQLDKSGLPSDRFFAERPEGSVSTLKIQRTQQEDSAVYLCASSLVVLAYEQYFGPGTRLTVT.

This clone was counted a single time. The chain employs TRBV9 and TRBJ1-2; D gene ambiguous. V was trimmed by 3 bases and J by 10 bases, leaving 10 bases between them. The CDR3 consists of 11 residues. Germline CDR1 reads SGDLS; CDR2 reads YYNGEE. The CDR3 loop is CASSAGLIYTF. CDR3 in DNA: TGTGCCAGCAGCGCCGGACTGATCTACACCTTC.

The chain couples TRBV7-9 to TRBJ1-2; TRBD1 might be the D (5 bases). This CDR3 has 10 residues. Germline CDR1 is SEHNR and CDR2 is FQNEAQ (reference sequence). CDR3 residues: CDSDNQGYTF. The CDR3 DNA follows: TGTGACTCGGACAACCAAGGCTACACCTTC.

The chain recombines TRBV5-1 with TRBJ2-7, with 12 bases identical to TRBD2. This CDR3 is 16 amino acids long. V trimming: 4 bases; J trimming: 0 bases; junction bases outside the gene matches: 5. Germline CDR1 and CDR2: SGHRS and YFSETQ. CDR3 DNA: TGCGCCAGCAGCCAAGGGACTAGCGGGCGCTCCTACGAGCAGTACTTC. It yields the protein CASSQGTSGRSYEQYF.

This sequence joins TRBV6-1 and TRBJ1-2, with no clear D. Trimming shortened V by 2 bases and J by 3 bases, and 19 bases separated the two germline ends. The CDR3 sequence is 17 residues long. Germline-derived CDR1 and CDR2 are MNHNS and SASEGT. CDR3: CASSEIGSLGRDYGYTF. CDR3 coding DNA: TGTGCCAGCAGTGAAATTGGGTCACTGGGGAGGGACTATGGCTACACCTTC.

The chain uses TRBV5-1 and TRBJ1-4; 8 nucleotides line up with TRBD1. The V gene end was trimmed by 4 bases and the J gene end by 8 bases; junction bases not matched to a gene: 7. The CDR3 has 14 residues. Germline CDR1 and CDR2: SGHRS and YFSETQ. The CDR3 bases are TGCGCCAGCAGCGTGACAGGGGCCGGAGAAAAACTGTTTTTT. Encoded protein: CASSVTGAGEKLFF.

To note about this clone: This specimen includes other DNA sequences encoding the same CDR3. The genes are TRBV6-5 and TRBJ1-5; the D is unclear. Germline loops: CDR1 MNHEY, CDR2 SVGAGI. V was cut by 8 bases and J by 5 bases, with 13 bases left in between. The CDR3 consists of 13 residues. CDR3 sequence (DNA): TGTGCCAGCTCACGCTCCGGGGATCAGCCCCAGCATTTT. This sequence encodes CASSRSGDQPQHF.

Points on this clone: This CDR3 is also generated by other DNA sequences in the sample. This CDR3 is CASSPDGATNEKLFF. CDR3 DNA: TGTGCCAGCAGCCCAGACGGGGCAACTAATGAAAAACTGTTTTTT. The chain uses TRBV7-2 and TRBJ1-4; D not certain. This CDR3 contains 15 residues. CDR1 is SGHTA, CDR2 FQGNSA, per germline. V was clipped by 5 bases and J by 0 bases, with 10 bases between them.

The chain employs TRBV5-1 and TRBJ2-5; TRBD2 might be the D (5 bases). From germline, CDR1 is SGHRS and CDR2 YFSETQ. Trimming left V 0 bases short and J 6 bases short, with 12 bases between. The CDR3 sequence is 14 residues long. This CDR3 reads CASSLAPGLKTQYF. The CDR3 bases are TGCGCCAGCAGCTTGGCCCCGGGGTTGAAGACCCAGTACTTC.

The gene calls are TRBV6-1 and TRBJ1-2; TRBD1 aligns across 8 bases. CDR1 MNHNS and CDR2 SASEGT come from the germline V gene. V was pared by 7 bases and J by 2 bases, with 9 bases of the junction left unmatched. The CDR3 is 15 amino acids. The CDR3 DNA reads as TGTGCCAGCATGAGGGGGACAGGCTCCAACTATGGCTACACCTTC. It codes for CASMRGTGSNYGYTF.

About this clone itself: A clone one base away is much larger, so this may be a read error. The chain uses TRBV5-8 and TRBJ1-1; maybe TRBD1 (5 bases). Trimming removed 0 bases from V and 4 bases from J, with 7 bases in between. This CDR3 spans 13 amino acids. Germline CDR1 SGHTS, CDR2 YDEGEE. The CDR3 spells CASSLAGTTEAFF. As DNA, the CDR3 is TGTGCCAGCAGCTTGGCAGGGACCACTGAAGCTTTCTTT.

Concerning this clone: The same CDR3 can be traced to other DNA sequences in this sample. The J gene is TRBJ1-1, the V gene TRBV2, with D maybe TRBD1 (6 bases). V shed 8 bases and J shed 0 bases, with 10 bases lying between them. Germline V lookup: CDR1 SNHLY, CDR2 FYNNEI. The CDR3 contains 13 residues. Here the CDR3 reads CASSRDMNTEAFF. The CDR3 DNA sequence: TGTGCCAGCTCCCGGGACATGAACACTGAAGCTTTCTTT. Based on the CDR3 plus reference TRBV2 and TRBJ1-1, the full variable domain is EPEVTQTPSHQVTQMGQEVILRCVPISNHLYFYWYRQILGQKVEFLVSFYNNEISEKSEIFDDQFSVERPDGSNFTLKIRSTKLEDSAMYFCASSRDMNTEAFFGQGTRLTVV.

Remarks on this clone: The sample carries other DNA sequences with the same CDR3. This chain connects TRBV19 to TRBJ1-5; D is uncertain. The germline V and J ends were trimmed by 5 bases and 1 base, with 3 bases remaining between them. This CDR3 spans 12 amino acids. Germline CDR1 is LNHDA and CDR2 is SQIVND (reference sequence). CDR3 DNA sequence: TGTGCCAGTAGTCGAAGCAATCAGCCCCAGCATTTT. Translating it yields CASSRSNQPQHF.

The CDR3 loop reads CASSHPGGPNEQYF. DNA for the CDR3: TGTGCCAGCAGCCATCCGGGAGGCCCCAACGAGCAGTACTTC. The rearrangement joins TRBV7-9 to TRBJ2-7, with TRBD2 identical over 7 bases. The CDR3 contains 14 residues. V lost 5 bases to trimming and J lost 5 bases; unmatched junction nucleotides: 9. Germline values: CDR1 SEHNR, CDR2 FQNEAQ (reference sequence).

Points on this clone: This same CDR3 is encoded by further DNA sequences in the sample. The CDR3 region is CASSFFRETQYF. CDR3 nucleotide sequence: TGTGCCAGCAGCTTCTTCCGAGAGACCCAGTACTTC. The rearrangement links TRBV7-2 to TRBJ2-5; no clear D gene. Between the trimmed V and J ends, which lost 3 bases and 4 bases, there was a span of 6 bases. The germline V gene encodes CDR1 SGHTA and CDR2 FQGNSA. The CDR3 has 12 amino acids.

Details on this clone: The sample contains more than one DNA sequence encoding this CDR3. V is TRBV5-1 and J is TRBJ1-1; 7 bases align to TRBD1. After removal of 0 bases from V and 2 bases from J, the junction contained 4 bases not matched to a gene. CDR3 length: 15 amino acids. Germline V lookup: CDR1 SGHRS, CDR2 YFSETQ. The CDR3, as DNA: TGCGCCAGCAGCTTGGCTGACAGGGACAACACTGAAGCTTTCTTT. Protein sequence: CASSLADRDNTEAFF.

The V gene is TRBV2, the J gene TRBJ2-1; D possibly corresponds to TRBD1 (5 bases). Looked up from germline, CDR1 is SNHLY and CDR2 is FYNNEI. CDR3 length: 15 residues. The V end was cut by 6 bases, the J end by 4 bases, with 16 bases between. CDR3 nucleotide sequence: TGTGCCAGCAGCGCCCGCTGGGGCCCTTACAATGAGCAGTTCTTC. Amino acid sequence: CASSARWGPYNEQFF.

The V call is TRBV11-2, the J call TRBJ2-4; no firm D call. Germline CDR1 SGHAT, CDR2 FQNNGV. V dropped 0 bases and J dropped 3 bases, with 12 bases sitting between them. CDR3 length: 16 amino acids. For the CDR3, the DNA is TGTGCCAGCAGCTTAGATTCCGGGTTTGGCAAAAACATTCAGTACTTC. As protein: CASSLDSGFGKNIQYF.

The chain has TRBV4-1 and TRBJ1-6; 12 bases fit TRBD1. V was pared by 5 bases and J by 9 bases, with 5 bases of the junction left unmatched. CDR1 is MGHRA and CDR2 is YSYEKL in the germline V gene. This CDR3 has 15 amino acids. CDR3 residues: CASSRGQGAISPLHF. The DNA for the CDR3 is TGCGCCAGCAGCAGGGGACAGGGGGCTATTTCACCCCTCCACTTT.

The genes are TRBV9 and TRBJ1-5, with 9 bases identical to TRBD1. The length of the CDR3 is 15 residues. The ends lost 3 bases at V and 6 bases at J; junction bases unmatched: 7. CDR1 and CDR2 (germline): SGDLS, YYNGEE. The CDR3, as DNA: TGTGCCAGCAGCGCAACGGGACAGGGCGGTCAGCCCCAGCATTTT. Its protein is CASSATGQGGQPQHF.

The chain recombines TRBV30 with TRBJ1-4, with TRBD1 matching over 7 bases. Germline V CDR1 and CDR2: GTSNPN, SVGIG (reference sequence). This CDR3 is built from 16 residues. V lost 8 bases to trimming and J lost 2 bases; unmatched junction nucleotides: 14. The CDR3 protein is CARGQVVSSTNEKLFF. CDR3 in DNA: TGTGCCAGAGGACAGGTTGTATCTTCGACTAATGAAAAACTGTTTTTT.

The chain recombines TRBV5-4 with TRBJ2-2, with 12 nucleotides matching TRBD2. The CDR3 is made up of 18 amino acids. With 3 bases clipped from V and 6 bases from J, the junction kept 12 bases outside the gene matches. Germline CDR1 is SGHNT and CDR2 is YYREEE (reference sequence). This CDR3 is CASSSGGLAGPRAGELFF. CDR3 in DNA: TGTGCCAGCAGCTCGGGCGGACTAGCGGGGCCGCGGGCCGGGGAGCTGTTTTTT.

Comments on this clone: Other DNA variants within this sample encode the same CDR3. The rearrangement joins TRBV7-3 to TRBJ2-5; 9 bases are shared with TRBD1. V shed 5 bases, J shed 2 bases, and the junction held 3 bases outside the gene matches. Germline V CDR1 and CDR2: SGHTA, FQGTGA. CDR3 length: 14 residues. Here the CDR3 DNA reads TGTGCCAGCAGCGCAGGGACAGGGCAAGAGACCCAGTACTTC. Its protein is CASSAGTGQETQYF.

Only one count was recorded for this clone. V usage is TRBV21-1 and J usage is TRBJ2-3; the table's D call TRBD1 went unverified against the DNA. TRBV21-1 is a listed pseudogene. This CDR3 has 17 amino acids. CDR3 coding DNA: TGTGCCAGCAGCCCAGGGGTCTCGCGCTCTAGCACAGATACGCAGTATTTT. Encoded protein: CASSPGVSRSSTDTQYF.